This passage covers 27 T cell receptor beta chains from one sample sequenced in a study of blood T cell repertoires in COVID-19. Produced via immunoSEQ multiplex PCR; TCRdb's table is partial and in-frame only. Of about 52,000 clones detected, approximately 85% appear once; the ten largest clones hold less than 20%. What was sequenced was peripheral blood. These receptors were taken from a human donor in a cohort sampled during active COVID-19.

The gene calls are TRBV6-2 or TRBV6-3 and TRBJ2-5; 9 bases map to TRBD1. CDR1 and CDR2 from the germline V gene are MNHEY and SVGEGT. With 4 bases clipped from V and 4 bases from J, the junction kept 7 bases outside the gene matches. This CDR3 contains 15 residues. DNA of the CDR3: TGTGCCAGCAGTTCGAACAGGGGGCGCTTAGAGACCCAGTACTTC. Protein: CASSSNRGRLETQYF.

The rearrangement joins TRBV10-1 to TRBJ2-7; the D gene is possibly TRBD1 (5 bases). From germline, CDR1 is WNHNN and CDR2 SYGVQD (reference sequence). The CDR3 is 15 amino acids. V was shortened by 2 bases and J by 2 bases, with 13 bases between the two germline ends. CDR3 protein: CASSEGSGPAYEQYF. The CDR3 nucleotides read TGCGCCAGCAGTGAGGGTTCAGGGCCGGCCTACGAGCAGTACTTC.

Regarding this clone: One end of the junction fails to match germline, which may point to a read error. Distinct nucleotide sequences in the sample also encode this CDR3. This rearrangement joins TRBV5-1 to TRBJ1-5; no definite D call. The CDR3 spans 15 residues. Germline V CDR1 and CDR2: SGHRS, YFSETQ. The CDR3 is CASSSAGLSNQPQHF. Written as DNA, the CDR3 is TGCGCTAGCAGCTCGGCAGGCTTAAGCAATCAGCCCCAGCATTTT. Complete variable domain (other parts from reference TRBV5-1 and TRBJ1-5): KAGVTQTPRYLIKTRGQQVTLSCSPISGHRSVSWYQQTPGQGLQFLFEYFSETQRNKGNFPGRFSGRQFSNSRSEMNVSTLELGDSALYLCASSSAGLSNQPQHFGDGTRLSIL.

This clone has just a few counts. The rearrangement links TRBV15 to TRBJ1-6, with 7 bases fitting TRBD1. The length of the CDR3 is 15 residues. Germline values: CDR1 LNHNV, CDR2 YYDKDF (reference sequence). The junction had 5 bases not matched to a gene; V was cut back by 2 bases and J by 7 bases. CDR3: CATSRKGTENSPLHF. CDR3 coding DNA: TGTGCCACCAGCAGAAAAGGGACAGAGAATTCACCCCTCCACTTT.

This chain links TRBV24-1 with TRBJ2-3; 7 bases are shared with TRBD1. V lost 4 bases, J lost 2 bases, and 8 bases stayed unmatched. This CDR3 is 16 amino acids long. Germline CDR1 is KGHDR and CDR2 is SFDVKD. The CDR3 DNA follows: TGTGCCACCAGTGAAACAGGGGCCCCTAACACAGATACGCAGTATTTT. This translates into CATSETGAPNTDTQYF.

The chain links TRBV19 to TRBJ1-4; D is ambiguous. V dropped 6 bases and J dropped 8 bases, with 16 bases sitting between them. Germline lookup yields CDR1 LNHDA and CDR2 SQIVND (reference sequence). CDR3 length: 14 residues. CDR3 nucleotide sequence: TGTGCCAGTAGAACTCCGGGGTTAGAGGAAAAACTGTTTTTT. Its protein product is CASRTPGLEEKLFF.

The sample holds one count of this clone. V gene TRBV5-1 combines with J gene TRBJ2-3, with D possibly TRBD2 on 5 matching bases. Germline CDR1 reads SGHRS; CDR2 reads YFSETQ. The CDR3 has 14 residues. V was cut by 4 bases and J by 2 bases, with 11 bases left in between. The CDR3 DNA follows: TGCGCCAGCAGCGGGAGCGACCCCACAGATACGCAGTATTTT. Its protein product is CASSGSDPTDTQYF.

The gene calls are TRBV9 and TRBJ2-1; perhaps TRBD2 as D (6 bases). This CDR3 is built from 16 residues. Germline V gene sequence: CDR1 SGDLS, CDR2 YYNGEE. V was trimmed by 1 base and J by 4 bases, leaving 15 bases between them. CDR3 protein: CASSVSAASVYNEQFF. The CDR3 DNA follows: TGTGCCAGCAGCGTAAGTGCTGCTAGCGTTTACAATGAGCAGTTCTTC.

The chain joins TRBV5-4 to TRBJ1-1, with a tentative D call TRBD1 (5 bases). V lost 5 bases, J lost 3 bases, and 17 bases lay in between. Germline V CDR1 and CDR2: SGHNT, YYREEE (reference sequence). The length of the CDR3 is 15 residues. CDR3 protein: CASSSLGRRDTEAFF. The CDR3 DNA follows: TGTGCCAGCAGTTCCTTGGGGCGCCGAGACACTGAAGCTTTCTTT.

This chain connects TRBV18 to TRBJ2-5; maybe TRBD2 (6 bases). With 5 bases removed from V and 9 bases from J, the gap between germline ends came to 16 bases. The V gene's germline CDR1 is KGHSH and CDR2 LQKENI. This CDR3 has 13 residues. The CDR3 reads CASSRASAEAQYF. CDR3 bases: TGTGCCAGCTCAAGGGCTAGCGCCGAAGCCCAGTACTTC.

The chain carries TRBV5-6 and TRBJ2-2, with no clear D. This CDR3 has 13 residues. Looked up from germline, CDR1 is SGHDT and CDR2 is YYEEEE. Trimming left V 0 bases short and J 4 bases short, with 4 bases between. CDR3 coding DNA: TGTGCCAGCAGCTTGGTGGCCACCGGGGAGCTGTTTTTT. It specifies CASSLVATGELFF.

The CDR3 bases are TGCGCCAGCAGCTTGCGGACAGGGAGGGACATTCAGTACTTC. As protein: CASSLRTGRDIQYF. The chain employs TRBV5-1 and TRBJ2-4; D might be TRBD1 (8 bases). Germline assignment: CDR1 SGHRS and CDR2 YFSETQ. V was trimmed by 1 base and J by 8 bases, leaving 13 bases between them. The CDR3 consists of 14 residues.

Here the CDR3 DNA reads TGCGCCAGCAGCTTGGGACAGGGGACCGGCACAGATACGCAGTATTTT. It specifies CASSLGQGTGTDTQYF. The chain joins TRBV5-1 to TRBJ2-3, with 8 bases identical to TRBD1. Per germline, CDR1 SGHRS and CDR2 YFSETQ. This CDR3 is 16 amino acids long. V shed 0 bases and J 1 base; nucleotides not matched to a gene: 4.

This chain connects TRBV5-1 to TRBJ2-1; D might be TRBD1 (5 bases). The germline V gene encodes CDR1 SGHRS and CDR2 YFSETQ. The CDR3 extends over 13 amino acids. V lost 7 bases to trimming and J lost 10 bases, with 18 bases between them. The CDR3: CASSDRRRGEQFF. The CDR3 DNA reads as TGCGCCAGCTCCGATAGGAGAAGGGGCGAGCAGTTCTTC.

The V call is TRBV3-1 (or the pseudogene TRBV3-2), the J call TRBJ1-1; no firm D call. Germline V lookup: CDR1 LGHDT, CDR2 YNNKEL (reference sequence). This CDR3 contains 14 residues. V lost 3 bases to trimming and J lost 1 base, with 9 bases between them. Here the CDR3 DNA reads TGTGCCAGCAGCCATCGTGGCGGGAACACTGAAGCTTTCTTT. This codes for CASSHRGGNTEAFF.

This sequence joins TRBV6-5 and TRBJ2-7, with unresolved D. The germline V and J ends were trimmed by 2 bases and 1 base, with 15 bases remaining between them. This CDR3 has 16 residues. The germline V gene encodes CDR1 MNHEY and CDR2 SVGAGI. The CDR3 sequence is CASSYGQPKLSYEQYF. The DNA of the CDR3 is TGTGCCAGCAGTTACGGGCAGCCGAAACTGTCCTACGAGCAGTACTTC.

As DNA, the CDR3 is TGTGCCAGCAGCTTGTATTTGACAGCATACTCTGGGGCCAACGTCCTGACTTTC. This codes for CASSLYLTAYSGANVLTF. The gene calls are TRBV5-4 and TRBJ2-6, with D possibly TRBD1 on 5 matching bases. Trimming shortened V by 1 base and J by 0 bases, and 14 bases separated the two germline ends. The germline V gene has CDR1 SGHNT and CDR2 YYREEE (reference sequence). The CDR3 length is 18 residues.

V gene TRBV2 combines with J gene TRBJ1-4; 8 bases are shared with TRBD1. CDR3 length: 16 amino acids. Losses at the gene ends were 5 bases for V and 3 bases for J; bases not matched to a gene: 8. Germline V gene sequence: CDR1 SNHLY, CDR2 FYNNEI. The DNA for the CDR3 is TGTGCCAGCAGTTCCGGGACAGGAAAAGCTAATGAAAAACTGTTTTTT. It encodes CASSSGTGKANEKLFF.

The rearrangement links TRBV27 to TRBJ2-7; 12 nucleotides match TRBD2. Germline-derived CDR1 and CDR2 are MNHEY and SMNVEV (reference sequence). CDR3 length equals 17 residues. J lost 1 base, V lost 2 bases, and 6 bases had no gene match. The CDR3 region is CASSLKLAGGPSYEQYF. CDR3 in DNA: TGTGCCAGCAGTTTAAAGCTAGCGGGAGGGCCTTCCTACGAGCAGTACTTC.

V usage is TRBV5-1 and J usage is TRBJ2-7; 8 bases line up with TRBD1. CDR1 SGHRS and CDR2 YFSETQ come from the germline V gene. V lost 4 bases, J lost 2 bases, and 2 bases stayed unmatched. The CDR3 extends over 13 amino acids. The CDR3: CASSPDRAYEQYF. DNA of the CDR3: TGCGCCAGCAGCCCGGACAGGGCCTACGAGCAGTACTTC. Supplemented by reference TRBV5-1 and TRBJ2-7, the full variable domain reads KAGVTQTPRYLIKTRGQQVTLSCSPISGHRSVSWYQQTPGQGLQFLFEYFSETQRNKGNFPGRFSGRQFSNSRSEMNVSTLELGDSALYLCASSPDRAYEQYFGPGTRLTVT.

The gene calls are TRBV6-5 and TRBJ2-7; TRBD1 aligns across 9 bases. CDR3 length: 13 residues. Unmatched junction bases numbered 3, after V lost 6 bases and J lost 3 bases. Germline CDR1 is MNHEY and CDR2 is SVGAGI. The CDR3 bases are TGTGCCAGCAGGGGACAGGGTTTCTACGAGCAGTACTTC. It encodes CASRGQGFYEQYF.

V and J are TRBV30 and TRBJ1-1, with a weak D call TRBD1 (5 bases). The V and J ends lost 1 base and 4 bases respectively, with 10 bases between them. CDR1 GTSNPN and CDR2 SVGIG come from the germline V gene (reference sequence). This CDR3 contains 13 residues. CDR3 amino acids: CAWSDGGTTEAFF. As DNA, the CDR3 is TGTGCCTGGAGTGACGGGGGTACCACTGAAGCTTTCTTT. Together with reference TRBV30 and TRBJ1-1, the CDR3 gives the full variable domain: SQTIHQWPATLVQPVGSPLSLECTVEGTSNPNLYWYRQAAGRGLQLLFYSVGIGQISSEVPQNLSASRPQDRQFILSSKKLLLSDSGFYLCAWSDGGTTEAFFGQGTRLTVV.

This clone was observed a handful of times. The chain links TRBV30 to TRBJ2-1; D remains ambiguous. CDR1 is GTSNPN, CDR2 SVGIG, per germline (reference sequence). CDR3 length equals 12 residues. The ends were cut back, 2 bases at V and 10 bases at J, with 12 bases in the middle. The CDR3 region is CAWSHTSWEQFF. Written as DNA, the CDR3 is TGTGCCTGGAGTCACACGTCCTGGGAGCAGTTCTTC.

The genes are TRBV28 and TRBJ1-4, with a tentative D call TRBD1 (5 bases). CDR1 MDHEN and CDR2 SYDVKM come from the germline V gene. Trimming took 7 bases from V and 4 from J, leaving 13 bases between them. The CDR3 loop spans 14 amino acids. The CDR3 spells CASNKPGGNEKLFF. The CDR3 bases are TGTGCCAGCAACAAACCGGGGGGTAATGAAAAACTGTTTTTT.

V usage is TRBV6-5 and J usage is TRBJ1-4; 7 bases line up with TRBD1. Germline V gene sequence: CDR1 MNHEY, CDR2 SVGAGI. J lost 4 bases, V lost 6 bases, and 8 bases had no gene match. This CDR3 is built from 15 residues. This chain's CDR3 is CASRTQGLGNEKLFF. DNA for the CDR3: TGTGCCAGCAGGACACAGGGGCTAGGTAATGAAAAACTGTTTTTT.

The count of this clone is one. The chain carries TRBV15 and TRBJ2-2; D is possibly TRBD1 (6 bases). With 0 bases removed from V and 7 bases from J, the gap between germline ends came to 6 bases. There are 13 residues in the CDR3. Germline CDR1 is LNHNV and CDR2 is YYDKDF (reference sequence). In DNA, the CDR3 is TGTGCCACCAGCAGAGAAGGGGGCGGGGAGCTGTTTTTT. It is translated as CATSREGGGELFF.

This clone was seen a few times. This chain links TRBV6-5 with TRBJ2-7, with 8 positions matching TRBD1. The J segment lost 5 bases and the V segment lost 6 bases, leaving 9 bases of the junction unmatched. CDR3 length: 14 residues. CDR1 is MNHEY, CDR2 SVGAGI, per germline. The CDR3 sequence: CASRRGLTGDEQYF. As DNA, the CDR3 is TGTGCCAGCAGACGCGGATTGACAGGGGACGAGCAGTACTTC.